This TCR beta chain was sequenced during a study of cytomegalovirus exposure and HLA in healthy donors. Libraries were prepared by immunoSEQ multiplex PCR; TCRdb keeps only in-frame clonotypes and omits some of them. Among about 88,000 clones listed, 80% to 85% were seen once. V lost 7 bases and J lost 1; bases outside the gene matches: 8. The CDR3 extends over 15 amino acids. From germline, CDR1 is SEHNR and CDR2 FQNEAQ (reference sequence). Material for sequencing was PBMCs. This clonotype was sampled from a young woman in good health and CMV-seropositive. The rearrangement uses TRBV7-9 and TRBJ2-7, with TRBD2 matching 9 bases. The CDR3, as DNA: TGTGCCAGCACCCCTAGCGGGGTCCCTTCCTACGAGCAGTACTTC. This gives the protein CASTPSGVPSYEQYF. The variable domain in full, completed from reference TRBV7-9 and TRBJ2-7, reads DTGVSQNPRHKITKRGQNVTFRCDPISEHNRLYWYRQTLGQGPEFLTYFQNEAQLEKSRLLSDRFSAERPKGSFSTLEIQRTEQGDSAMYLCASTPSGVPSYEQYFGPGTRLTVT.